This TCR beta chain was identified in a study of neurological immune-mediated disorders. In its sample, this clonotype was seen once. The antigen is unknown. A much larger clone lies one base from this, so it may be a read error. One entry per CDR3 protein, called by TCRdb with MiXCR from the 5' RACE reads. The table includes 55,000 to 75,000 distinct CDR3 sequences, less than 2.5% detected once. Trimming took 7 bases from V and 5 from J; bases not matched to a gene: 13. Germline CDR1 and CDR2: MDHEN and SYDVKM. This CDR3 contains 15 residues. Whole-study findings and limits: Private repertoires in all groups were suggested by the absence of shared CDR3 amino acid sequences among expanded clones across subjects.

The rearrangement uses TRBV28 and TRBJ2-7, with TRBD1 matching 8 bases. The specimen was PBMCs. This receptor was obtained from a man aged 50-59 years with multiple sclerosis. CDR3 sequence: CASNPDRAKANEQYF. The CDR3 region has the DNA TGTGCCAGCAATCCGGACAGGGCAAAGGCTAACGAGCAGTACTTC.